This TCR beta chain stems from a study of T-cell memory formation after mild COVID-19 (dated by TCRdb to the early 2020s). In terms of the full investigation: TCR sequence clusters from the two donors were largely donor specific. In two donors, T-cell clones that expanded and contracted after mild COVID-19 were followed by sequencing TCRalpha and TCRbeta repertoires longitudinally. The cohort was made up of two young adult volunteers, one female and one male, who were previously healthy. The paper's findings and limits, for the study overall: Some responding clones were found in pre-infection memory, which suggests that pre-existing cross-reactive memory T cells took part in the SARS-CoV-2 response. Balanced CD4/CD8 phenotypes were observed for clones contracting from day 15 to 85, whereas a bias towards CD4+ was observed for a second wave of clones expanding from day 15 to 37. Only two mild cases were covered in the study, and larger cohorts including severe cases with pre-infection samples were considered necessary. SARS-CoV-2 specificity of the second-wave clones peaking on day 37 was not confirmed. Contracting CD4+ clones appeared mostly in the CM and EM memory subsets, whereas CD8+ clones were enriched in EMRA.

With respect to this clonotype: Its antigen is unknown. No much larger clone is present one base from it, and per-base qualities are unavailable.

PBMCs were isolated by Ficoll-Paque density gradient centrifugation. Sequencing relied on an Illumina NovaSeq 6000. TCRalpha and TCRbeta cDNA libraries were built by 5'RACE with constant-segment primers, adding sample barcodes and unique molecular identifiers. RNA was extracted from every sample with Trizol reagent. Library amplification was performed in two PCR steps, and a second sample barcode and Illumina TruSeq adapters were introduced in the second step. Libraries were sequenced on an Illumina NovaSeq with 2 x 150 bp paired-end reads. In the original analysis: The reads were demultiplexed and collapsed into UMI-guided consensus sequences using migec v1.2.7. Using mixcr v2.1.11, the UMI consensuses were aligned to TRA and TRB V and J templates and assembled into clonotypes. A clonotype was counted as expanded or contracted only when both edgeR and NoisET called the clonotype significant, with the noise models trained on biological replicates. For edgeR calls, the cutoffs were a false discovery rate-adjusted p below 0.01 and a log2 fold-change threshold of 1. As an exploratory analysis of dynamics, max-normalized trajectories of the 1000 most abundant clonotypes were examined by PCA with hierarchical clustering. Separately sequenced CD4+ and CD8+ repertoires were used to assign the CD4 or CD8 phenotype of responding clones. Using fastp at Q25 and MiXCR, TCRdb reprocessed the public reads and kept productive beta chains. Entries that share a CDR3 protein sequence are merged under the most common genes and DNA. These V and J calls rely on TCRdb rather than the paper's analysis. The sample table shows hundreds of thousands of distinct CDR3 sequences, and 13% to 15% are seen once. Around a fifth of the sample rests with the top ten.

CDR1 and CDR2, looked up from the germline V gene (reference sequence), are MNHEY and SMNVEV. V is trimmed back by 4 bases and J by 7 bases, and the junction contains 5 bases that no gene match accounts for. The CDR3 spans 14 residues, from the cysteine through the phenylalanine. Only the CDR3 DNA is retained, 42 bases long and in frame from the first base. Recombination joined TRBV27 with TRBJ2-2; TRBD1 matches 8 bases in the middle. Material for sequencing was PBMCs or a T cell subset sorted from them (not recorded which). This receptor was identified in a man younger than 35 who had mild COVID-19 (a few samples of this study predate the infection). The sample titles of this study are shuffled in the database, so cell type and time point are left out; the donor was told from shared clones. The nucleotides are TGTGCCAGCAGTTGGACAGGGTCAGGCGGGGAGCTGTTTTTT. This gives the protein CASSWTGSGGELFF.